This entry concerns a single TCR beta chain. Its matching antigen is unknown. The data are from a study of T cell responses to AZD1222 COVID-19 vaccine. Study outcomes and limitations: Baseline serology detected seropositivity in only six AZD1222 recipients. Possibly, clonal diversity was underestimated; donors were largely white British and included more females. Sampled repertoires all dated from after the peak T cell response. Two doses of AZD1222 preceded a rise in Spike-specific TCR breadth and depth.

V was trimmed by 1 base and J by 7 bases, leaving 11 bases between them. Germline V gene sequence: CDR1 SGHTA, CDR2 FQGNSA. This CDR3 comprises 15 residues. Here immunoSEQ multiplex PCR was the method, and the copy in TCRdb shows in-frame clones only, minus some. The sample lists 84,000 or so clones, roughly 89% occurring once. The receptor comes from an adult in good health. Sample: peripheral blood, taken on day 0 of AZD1222 vaccination. The rearrangement joins TRBV7-2 to TRBJ1-6, with D possibly matching TRBD1 (5 bases). The CDR3 is CASSLGDQRNSPLHF. The DNA of the CDR3 is TGTGCCAGCAGCTTAGGGGACCAGAGAAATTCACCCCTCCACTTT.